The rows below give T cell receptor beta chains drawn from one sample of a study of T cells in Graves' hyperthyroidism and ophthalmopathy. TCRdb called the multiplex PCR reads again in MiXCR, with one record for every CDR3 protein. This table has hundreds of thousands of distinct CDR3 sequences, more than 14% appearing once. The sample consisted of blood. These receptors were taken from a woman aged 50 to 60 with Graves' ophthalmopathy. Both conserved end residues are part of each CDR3. A D gene is named only where the DNA matches it firmly. A clone size is listed for some rows: how often the clone was seen (once, few, many), or a class if it is expanded.

>15|TRBJ1-2|TRBD1|TRBV11-2|many
TGTGCCAGCAGGCCTCCTACTGGGACAGCCTATGGCTACACCTTC
CASRPPTGTAYGYTF
>14|TRBJ1-5|TRBD1|TRBV20-1|few
TGCAGTGCCGCGGGGGGACAGGGTAATCAGCCCCAGCATTTT
CSAAGGQGNQPQHF
>18|TRBJ2-2|TRBD2|TRBV7-2|-
TGTGCCAGCAGCTTATGGGGACTAGCGGGAGCAATCGGCGGGGAGCTGTTTTTT
CASSLWGLAGAIGGELFF
>14|TRBJ2-1|TRBD1|TRBV7-3|many
TGTGCCAGCAGCAAGGGACAGACAAACAATGAGCAGTTCTTC
CASSKGQTNNEQFF
>15|TRBJ1-2|TRBD1|TRBV28|-
TGTGCCAGCAGTTCCCAGACAGGGGGGTACTATGGCTACACCTTC
CASSSQTGGYYGYTF
>15|TRBJ2-1|-|TRBV5-6|many
TGTGCCAGCAGCTTGGCAGGAGATTACTACAATGAGCAGTTCTTC
CASSLAGDYYNEQFF
>12|TRBJ2-1|-|TRBV3-1|few
TGTGCCAGCACCGATTCCTACAATGAGCAGTTCTTC
CASTDSYNEQFF
>15|TRBJ2-7|TRBD1|TRBV7-9|many
TGTGCCAGCAGCTCCCCTGACAGGGCCACCTACGAGCAGTACTTC
CASSSPDRATYEQYF
>17|TRBJ1-5|TRBD1|TRBV7-9|-
TGTGCCAGCAGCTTAACAGGGGTAGGCGATAGCAATCAGCCCCAGCATTTT
CASSLTGVGDSNQPQHF
>16|TRBJ1-4|-|TRBV3-1|-
TGTGCCAGCAGCCCCTTCTCGACAAATACTAATGAAAAACTGTTTTTT
CASSPFSTNTNEKLFF
>15|TRBJ1-2|-|TRBV7-9|-
TGTGCCAGCAGCTTATTAGGTTGGGGTGAGCTAGGCTACACCTTC
CASSLLGWGELGYTF
>15|TRBJ1-1|-|TRBV2|many
TGTGCCAGCAACCCCATTGGGGGGGGGAACACTGAAGCTTTCTTT
CASNPIGGGNTEAFF
>15|TRBJ1-5|-|TRBV20-1|few
TGCAGTGCTAGAGGTTCGAGGGGACGCGGGCAGCCCCAGCATTTT
CSARGSRGRGQPQHF
>14|TRBJ2-7|TRBD1|TRBV25-1|few
TGTGCCAGCAAACGACAGGGGGCAGCCTACGAGCAGTACTTC
CASKRQGAAYEQYF
>18|TRBJ2-6|-|TRBV19|few
TGTGCCAGTACCGCAAACCCGGGACTGCTCTCTGGGGCCAACGTCCTGACTTTC
CASTANPGLLSGANVLTF
>12|TRBJ2-7|-|TRBV29-1|few
TGCAGCGTTGAAGGGAGAAGCTACGAGCAGTACTTC
CSVEGRSYEQYF
>16|TRBJ2-1|TRBD2|TRBV28|-
TGTGCCAGCAGTGCCGGGACTAGCGGTCCCTACAATGAGCAGTTCTTC
CASSAGTSGPYNEQFF
>16|TRBJ2-7|TRBD1|TRBV27|-
TGTGCCAGCAGTTCCCTCGGACAGGAAAGTACCTACGAGCAGTACTTC
CASSSLGQESTYEQYF
>14|TRBJ1-2|-|TRBV9|-
TGTGCCAGCAGCGTAACTGGACAGTACTATGGCTACACCTTC
CASSVTGQYYGYTF
>18|TRBJ1-6|-|TRBV7-2|-
TGTGCCAGCAGCTTAGCGTTCTCTTTAGGGTCCTATAATTCACCCCTCCACTTT
CASSLAFSLGSYNSPLHF
>15|TRBJ2-1|TRBD2|TRBV5-8|-
TGTGCCAGCAGCTCGGGACTAGTAATCTACAATGAGCAGTTCTTC
CASSSGLVIYNEQFF
>19|TRBJ2-7|TRBD2|TRBV6-5|few
TGTGCCAGCAGTTACGAGCTAGCGGGAGGACACACAGTCTCCTACGAGCAGTACTTC
CASSYELAGGHTVSYEQYF
>14|TRBJ2-2|-|TRBV10-3|-
TGTGCCACCCGAAAAAGGACGAACACCGGGGAGCTGTTTTTT
CATRKRTNTGELFF
>15|TRBJ1-1|-|TRBV5-1|many
TGCGCCAGCAGTCCGACATCCAACTTGAACACTGAAGCTTTCTTT
CASSPTSNLNTEAFF
>14|TRBJ2-2|-|TRBV5-8|many
TGTGCCAGCAGCTTAGGCAGGGTCGCCGGGGAGCTGTTTTTT
CASSLGRVAGELFF
>18|TRBJ2-7|TRBD1|TRBV4-2|few
TGTGCCAGCAGCCAACGCGGGACAGGGCCTTACCTCTCCTACGAGCAGTACTTC
CASSQRGTGPYLSYEQYF